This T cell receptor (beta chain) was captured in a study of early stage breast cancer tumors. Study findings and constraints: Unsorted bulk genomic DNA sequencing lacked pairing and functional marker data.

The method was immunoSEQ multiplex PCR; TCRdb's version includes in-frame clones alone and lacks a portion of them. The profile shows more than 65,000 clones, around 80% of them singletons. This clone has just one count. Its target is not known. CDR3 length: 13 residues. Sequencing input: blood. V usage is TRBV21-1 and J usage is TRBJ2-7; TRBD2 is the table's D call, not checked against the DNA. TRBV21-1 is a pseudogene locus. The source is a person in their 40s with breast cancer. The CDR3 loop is CASTSGSSYEQYF. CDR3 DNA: TGTGCCAGTACTAGCGGGAGCTCCTACGAGCAGTACTTC.